Sequencing of this T cell receptor beta chain was carried out in a study of cytomegalovirus exposure and HLA in healthy donors. Researchers ran the PCR with 60 Vbeta and 13 Jbeta primers. Only in-frame clones appear in the TCRdb table, and some are missing; sequencing was by immunoSEQ multiplex PCR. The repertoire holds fewer than 150,000 clones, about four fifths seen once, with more than 4.5% in the top ten. V dropped 0 bases and J dropped 6 bases, with 8 bases sitting between them. The CDR3 extends over 13 amino acids. The V gene's germline CDR1 is GTSNPN and CDR2 SVGIG (reference sequence). Sequencing input: PBMCs. The chain combines TRBV30 with TRBJ2-2; D uncertain. This TCR was sampled from a man aged 30-40 years in good health. The CDR3 bases are TGTGCCTGGAGTGTACGCGTGGCCGGGGAGCTGTTTTTT. This gives the protein CAWSVRVAGELFF.